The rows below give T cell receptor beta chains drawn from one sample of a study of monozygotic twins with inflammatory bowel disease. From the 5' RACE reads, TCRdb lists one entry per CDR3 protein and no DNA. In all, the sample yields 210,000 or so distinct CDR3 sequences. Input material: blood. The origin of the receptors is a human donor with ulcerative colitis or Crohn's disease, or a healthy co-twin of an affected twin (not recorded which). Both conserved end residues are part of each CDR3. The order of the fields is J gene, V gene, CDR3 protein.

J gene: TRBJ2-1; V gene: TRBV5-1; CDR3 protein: CASSPPGSGDYNEQFF
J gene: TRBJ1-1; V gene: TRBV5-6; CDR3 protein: CASSLGTGEAFF
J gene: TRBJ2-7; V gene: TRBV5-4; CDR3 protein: CASSLKDPSYEQYF
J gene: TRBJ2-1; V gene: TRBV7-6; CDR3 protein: CASSLESPSTSGRTDNEQFF
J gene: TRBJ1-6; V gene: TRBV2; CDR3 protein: CASSEEGGNSPLHF
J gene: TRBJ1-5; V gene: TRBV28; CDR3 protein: CASSFEGLGNQPQHF
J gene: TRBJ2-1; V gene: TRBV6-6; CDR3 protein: CASSYSQYEQFF
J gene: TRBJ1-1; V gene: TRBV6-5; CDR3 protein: CASSYDGGGDTEAFF
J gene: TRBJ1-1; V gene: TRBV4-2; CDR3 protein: CASSQEGMNTEAFF
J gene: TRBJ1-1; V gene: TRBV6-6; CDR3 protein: CASSYYGDAFF
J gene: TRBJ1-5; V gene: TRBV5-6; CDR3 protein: CASSELRQAINQPQHF
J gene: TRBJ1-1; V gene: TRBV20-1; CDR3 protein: CSARDGGSDTEAFF
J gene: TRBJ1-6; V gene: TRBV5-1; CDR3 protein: CASSLELQGLSNSPLHF
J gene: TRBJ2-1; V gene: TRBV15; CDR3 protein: CATSFTFMRGVYNEQFF
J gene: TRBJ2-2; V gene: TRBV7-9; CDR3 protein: CASSAQGNTGELFF
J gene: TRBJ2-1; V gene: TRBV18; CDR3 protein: CASSPREEGEQFF
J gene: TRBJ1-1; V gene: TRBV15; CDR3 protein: CATSRDYGGGKDTEAFF
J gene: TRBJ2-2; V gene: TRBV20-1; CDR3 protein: CSARGTGWVTGELFF